Below, one TCR beta chain is given with its context. Its antigen is unidentified. Primers for the PCR totalled 60 Vbeta and 13 Jbeta. As processed by the authors: Unique TCR beta chains numbered about 80 million in a later analysis, with roughly 10 million shared. Profiled with immunoSEQ multiplex PCR; TCRdb holds only in-frame clones, not every one. The D gene and trimming were derived from the DNA, and the V and J assignments and clone size from that table. The profile shows 100,000 to 140,000 clones, about 81% of them singletons. This CDR3 spans 17 amino acids. CDR1 and CDR2 (germline): SGDLS, YYNGEE. Trimming cost V 3 bases and J 5 bases; bases outside gene matches: 8. These data come from a study of cytomegalovirus exposure and HLA in healthy donors. Overall study findings and caveats: Information on immune exposure was restricted to one variable (CMV serostatus). Confirmation in vitro established that three CMV-associated chains were specific for CMV antigens. V- and J-gene trimming in TCR beta was tied to a missense DCLRE1C variant by an analysis performed later.

This clonotype was obtained from a man aged 30 to 39 in good health and CMV-seropositive. Sample: PBMCs. The chain joins TRBV9 to TRBJ2-5; 15 bases map to TRBD2. CDR3 sequence (DNA): TGTGCCAGCAGCGCCGGACTAGCGGGGGGGCCAGCGGAGACCCAGTACTTC. This codes for CASSAGLAGGPAETQYF.